A selection of T cell receptor beta chains follows, all from one sample in a study of T cells in Graves' hyperthyroidism and ophthalmopathy. One entry per CDR3 protein, called by TCRdb with MiXCR from the multiplex PCR reads. The data contain roughly 710,000 distinct CDR3 sequences, 30% to 40% of them singletons. Sequencing was carried out using blood. The receptor set was obtained from a woman aged 35 to 49 with Graves' hyperthyroidism. Both conserved end residues are part of each CDR3. Fields, in order: J gene, D gene, clone size, V gene, CDR3 protein, CDR3 DNA. The D gene is left open where the match is weak. Size values are once, few and many counts, or a class for expanded clones, and some rows have none.

J: TRBJ2-2; D: .; size: .; V: TRBV2; CDR3: CASSPIPLRDGELFF; DNA: TGTGCCAGCTCACCAATACCCCTCAGGGACGGGGAGCTGTTTTTT
J: TRBJ1-1; D: .; size: .; V: TRBV6-1; CDR3: CASTTGGGNTEAFF; DNA: TGTGCCAGCACCACCGGGGGGGGTAACACTGAAGCTTTCTTT
J: TRBJ1-2; D: .; size: few; V: TRBV6-1; CDR3: CASSAFTGRDGYTF; DNA: TGTGCCAGCAGTGCCTTTACAGGGAGGGATGGCTACACCTTC
J: TRBJ1-5; D: TRBD1; size: many; V: TRBV10-3; CDR3: CATGTGFEQPQHF; DNA: TGTGCCACCGGGACAGGGTTTGAGCAGCCCCAGCATTTT
J: TRBJ1-1; D: .; size: many; V: TRBV5-6; CDR3: CARGTGGAAEAFF; DNA: TGTGCCAGAGGGACGGGAGGGGCTGCTGAAGCTTTCTTT
J: TRBJ2-7; D: TRBD1; size: .; V: TRBV4-3; CDR3: CASSPYPPGQGPYEQYF; DNA: TGCGCCAGCAGCCCATACCCACCTGGACAGGGACCTTACGAGCAGTACTTC
J: TRBJ1-2; D: .; size: .; V: TRBV2; CDR3: CASRMEPGDYGYTF; DNA: TGTGCCAGCAGGATGGAGCCGGGCGACTATGGCTACACCTTC
J: TRBJ2-7; D: .; size: few; V: TRBV7-3; CDR3: CASSLTSVGGTYEQYF; DNA: TGTGCCAGCAGCTTAACTAGCGTTGGCGGAACGTACGAGCAGTACTTC
J: TRBJ2-2; D: TRBD1; size: .; V: TRBV5-4; CDR3: CASSLGTENTGELFF; DNA: TGTGCCAGCAGCTTAGGGACAGAAAACACCGGGGAGCTGTTTTTT
J: TRBJ2-7; D: TRBD1; size: .; V: TRBV15; CDR3: CATRDSSYEQYF; DNA: TGTGCCACCCGGGACAGCTCCTACGAGCAGTACTTC